One and the same sample provided the 7 T cell receptor beta chains below, sequenced in a study of cytomegalovirus exposure and HLA in healthy donors. The assay was immunoSEQ multiplex PCR, and TCRdb's table has in-frame clones only and misses some. The profile shows roughly 180,000 clones, approximately 89% of them singletons. Sequenced: PBMCs. These receptors all stem from a young man in good health and CMV-seropositive.

The gene calls are TRBV29-1 and TRBJ2-2; D is uncertain. Germline V lookup: CDR1 SQVTM, CDR2 ANQGSEA. Trimming took 1 base from V and 5 from J, leaving 5 bases between them. The CDR3 has 12 amino acids. CDR3 region: CSVEGGTGELFF. CDR3 sequence (DNA): TGCAGCGTTGAAGGCGGAACCGGGGAGCTGTTTTTT.

V and J are TRBV5-4 and TRBJ2-4; 9 nucleotides align to TRBD1. V lost 2 bases, J lost 7 bases, and 7 bases stayed unmatched. This CDR3 region has 15 residues. Per the germline V gene, CDR1 is SGHNT and CDR2 is YYREEE (reference sequence). The DNA of the CDR3 is TGTGCCAGCAGCTTTACGGGACAGGGATGGAACATTCAGTACTTC. Its translation is CASSFTGQGWNIQYF.

This chain links TRBV4-1 with TRBJ2-7, with 11 bases lining up with TRBD1. Unmatched junction bases numbered 4, after V lost 5 bases and J lost 4 bases. The CDR3 consists of 14 residues. Looked up from germline, CDR1 is MGHRA and CDR2 is YSYEKL. CDR3 residues: CASSLDRGRYEQYF. The CDR3 region has the DNA TGCGCCAGCAGCTTGGACAGGGGGCGGTACGAGCAGTACTTC.

The chain links TRBV2 to TRBJ1-4; no firm D call. The CDR3 loop spans 14 amino acids. With 9 bases removed from V and 0 bases from J, the gap between germline ends came to 11 bases. The germline V gene has CDR1 SNHLY and CDR2 FYNNEI. In DNA form, the CDR3 reads TGTGCCAGTAAGACCAGCGCAACTAATGAAAAACTGTTTTTT. Protein: CASKTSATNEKLFF. Full variable domain (remainder filled in from reference TRBV2 and TRBJ1-4): EPEVTQTPSHQVTQMGQEVILRCVPISNHLYFYWYRQILGQKVEFLVSFYNNEISEKSEIFDDQFSVERPDGSNFTLKIRSTKLEDSAMYFCASKTSATNEKLFFGSGTQLSVL.

The chain links TRBV28 to TRBJ2-7; D is uncertain. V was trimmed by 3 bases and J by 4 bases, leaving 4 bases between them. Germline CDR1 MDHEN, CDR2 SYDVKM. The CDR3 runs to 11 residues. The CDR3 spells CASSLQYEQYF. The CDR3 nucleotides are TGTGCCAGCAGTTTGCAGTACGAGCAGTACTTC.

The V gene is TRBV29-1, the J gene TRBJ1-2; 8 bases are shared with TRBD1. CDR3 length equals 14 residues. J was trimmed by 8 bases and V by 0 bases; bases with no gene match: 8. Germline CDR1 reads SQVTM; CDR2 reads ANQGSEA. The DNA for the CDR3 is TGCAGCGTTGAAGACCCTACAGGGGGATTAGGCTACACCTTC. Its translation is CSVEDPTGGLGYTF.

This chain joins TRBV11-3 and TRBJ2-7; tentatively, D is TRBD1 (5 bases). The V and J ends lost 5 bases and 4 bases respectively, with 21 bases between them. The CDR3 is made up of 16 amino acids. The germline V gene has CDR1 SGHNT and CDR2 YENEEA. The CDR3 DNA reads TGTGCCAGCAGCCGCCAAACAGGCGCTCTACGGTACGAGCAGTACTTC. It yields the protein CASSRQTGALRYEQYF.